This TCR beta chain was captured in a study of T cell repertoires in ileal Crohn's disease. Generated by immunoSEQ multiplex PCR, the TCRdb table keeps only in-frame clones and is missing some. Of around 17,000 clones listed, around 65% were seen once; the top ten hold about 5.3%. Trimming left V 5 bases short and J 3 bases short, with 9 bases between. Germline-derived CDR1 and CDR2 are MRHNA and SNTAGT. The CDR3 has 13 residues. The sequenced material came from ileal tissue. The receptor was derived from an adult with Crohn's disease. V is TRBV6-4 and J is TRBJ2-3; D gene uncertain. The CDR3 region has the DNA TGTGCCAGCAGTTCAACAGAGACAGATACGCAGTATTTT. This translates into CASSSTETDTQYF.